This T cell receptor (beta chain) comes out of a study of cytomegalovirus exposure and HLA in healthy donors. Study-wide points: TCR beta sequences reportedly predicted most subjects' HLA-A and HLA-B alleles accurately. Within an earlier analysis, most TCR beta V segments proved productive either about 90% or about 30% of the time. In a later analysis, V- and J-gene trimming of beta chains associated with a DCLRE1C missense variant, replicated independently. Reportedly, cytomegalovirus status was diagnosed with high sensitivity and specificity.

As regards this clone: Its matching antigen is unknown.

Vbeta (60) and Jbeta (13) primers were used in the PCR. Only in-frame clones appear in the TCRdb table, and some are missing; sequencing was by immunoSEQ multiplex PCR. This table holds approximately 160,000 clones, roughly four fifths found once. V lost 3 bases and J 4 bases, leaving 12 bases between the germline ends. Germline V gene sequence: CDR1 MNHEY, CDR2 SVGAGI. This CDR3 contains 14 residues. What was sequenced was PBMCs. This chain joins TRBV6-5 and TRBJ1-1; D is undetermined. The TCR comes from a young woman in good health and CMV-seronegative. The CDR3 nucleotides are TGTGCCAGCAGTTATCGGGTTCGGGTCACTGAAGCTTTCTTT. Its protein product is CASSYRVRVTEAFF.